Listed below are T cell receptor beta chains from one sample, sequenced in a study of OX40 agonist ivuxolimab in advanced cancers. Method: immunoSEQ multiplex PCR; TCRdb's copy keeps in-frame clones and lacks some. The data show tens of thousands of clones, about 87% seen once. The sequenced sample was CD4+ or CD8+ T cells sorted from blood, obtained in a trial of the OX40 agonist ivuxolimab. All receptors derive from an adult with an advanced solid tumor such as melanoma, head and neck, liver or kidney cancer. CDR3s include the opening cysteine and the closing phenylalanine or tryptophan. The D gene is left open where the match is weak. The size entry is marked missing in some rows and otherwise reads once, few, many or a size class.

TGTGCCAGCAGCTCACCCGCCTGGGGTAGCGAAAAACTGTTTTTT	CASSSPAWGSEKLFF	NA	TRBV7-9	15	NA	TRBJ1-4
TGTGCCAGCAGTGACAGGGGAGGCACCTATGGCTACACCTTC	CASSDRGGTYGYTF	NA	TRBV25-1	14	NA	TRBJ1-2
TGTGCCAGCAGTACAGGGACATTGGGCAAAAACATTCAGTACTTC	CASSTGTLGKNIQYF	NA	TRBV27	15	NA	TRBJ2-4
TGTGCCAGCAAGGGGGATGGCAGTATAGGAAAACTGTTTTTT	CASKGDGSIGKLFF	NA	TRBV6-1	14	NA	TRBJ1-4
TGTGCCAGTAGTATGTACAGTTACACTGAAGCTTTCTTT	CASSMYSYTEAFF	NA	TRBV19	13	NA	TRBJ1-1
TGTGCCAGCAGCAATGGCGACATTCAGTACTTC	CASSNGDIQYF	large	TRBV7-6	11	NA	TRBJ2-4
TGCGCCAGCGAGGCCCTCTCCGGGACAGGGGGCACCGGGGAGCTGTTTTTT	CASEALSGTGGTGELFF	NA	TRBV4-1	17	TRBD1	TRBJ2-2
TGTGCCAGCAGCGTAGGGGGACTAGCGGGAAGTCCGTCCGGGGAGCTGTTTTTT	CASSVGGLAGSPSGELFF	NA	TRBV9	18	TRBD2	TRBJ2-2
TGTGCCAGCATGCAGGGGAACTACGAGCAGTACTTC	CASMQGNYEQYF	NA	TRBV7-9	12	NA	TRBJ2-7
TGTGCCAGCATGGGGACAGGGAGCTCCTACGAGCAGTACTTC	CASMGTGSSYEQYF	NA	TRBV27	14	TRBD1	TRBJ2-7
TGTGCCAGCAGCGTAGGACTAGCGGGAAGGTACGAGCAGTACTTC	CASSVGLAGRYEQYF	NA	TRBV9	15	TRBD2	TRBJ2-7
TGTGCCAGCAGTATGGACAGCGCTGAGCAGTTCTTC	CASSMDSAEQFF	NA	TRBV6-1	12	NA	TRBJ2-1
TGTGCCAGCAGTTACTCTGGCACGGAGCAGTTCTTC	CASSYSGTEQFF	NA	TRBV6-6	12	NA	TRBJ2-1
TGTGCCAGCCCCGGTGGGAACACTGAAGCTTTCTTT	CASPGGNTEAFF	NA	TRBV13	12	NA	TRBJ1-1
TGCGCCAGCAGCCCCGAAGGACTAGCCTACGAGCAGTACTTC	CASSPEGLAYEQYF	NA	TRBV5-1	14	TRBD2	TRBJ2-7
TGTGCCAGCAGTCTAAGCGGGAGGGCCTACAATGAGCAGTTCTTC	CASSLSGRAYNEQFF	NA	TRBV2	15	TRBD2	TRBJ2-1
TGTGCCAGCAGTTTGGGTGGCGGAATAGGCAATGAGCAGTTCTTC	CASSLGGGIGNEQFF	NA	TRBV27	15	NA	TRBJ2-1
TGTGCCAGCAGCTACCTTCCTAGCAACTTGTACGAGCAGTACTTC	CASSYLPSNLYEQYF	NA	TRBV7-8	15	NA	TRBJ2-7
TGTGCCAGCTCACCCGGAGCGGCTAGCGGGAGGCCGTACTACAATGAGCAGTTCTTC	CASSPGAASGRPYYNEQFF	NA	TRBV18	19	TRBD2	TRBJ2-1
TGTGCCAGCCATCCCGTGGGGAAATTAGAGGAGACCCAGTACTTC	CASHPVGKLEETQYF	NA	TRBV27	15	NA	TRBJ2-5
TGTGCCAGCAGCGAGAGGACTAGCGGGGGAACCTACGAGCAGTACTTC	CASSERTSGGTYEQYF	NA	TRBV11-3	16	TRBD2	TRBJ2-7
TGTGCCAGTAAGCCTTCGCAGTCCCATCAGCCCCAGCATTTT	CASKPSQSHQPQHF	NA	TRBV19	14	NA	TRBJ1-5